This is a list of T cell receptor beta chains from one sample in a study of T cell responses to AZD1222 COVID-19 vaccine. Method: immunoSEQ multiplex PCR; TCRdb's copy keeps in-frame clones and lacks some. Of about 130,000 clones listed, over 85% are singletons. Sequencing was performed on peripheral blood, taken 28 days after the second AZD1222 dose. The receptors come from an adult who received the AZD1222 COVID-19 vaccine. Each CDR3 is given with its conserved first and last residue. The order of the fields is clone size, D gene, J gene, V gene, CDR3 protein, CDR3 DNA. A D gene is named only where the DNA matches it firmly. The size entry is marked missing in some rows and otherwise reads once, few, many or a size class.

clone_size: .
d_call: .
j_call: TRBJ1-4
v_call: TRBV6-2/TRBV6-3
cdr3_aa: CASSTLSDTIEKLFF
cdr3_nt: TGTGCCAGCAGCACCCTTAGCGACACAATCGAAAAACTGTTTTTT

clone_size: once
d_call: .
j_call: TRBJ2-6
v_call: TRBV9
cdr3_aa: CASSVVGQGFSGANVLTF
cdr3_nt: TGTGCCAGCAGCGTAGTGGGGCAGGGATTCTCTGGGGCCAACGTCCTGACTTTC

clone_size: .
d_call: TRBD1
j_call: TRBJ2-3
v_call: TRBV11-3
cdr3_aa: CASSSRDRPTDTQYF
cdr3_nt: TGTGCCAGCAGCTCCAGGGACAGGCCCACAGATACGCAGTATTTT

clone_size: .
d_call: TRBD2
j_call: TRBJ2-1
v_call: TRBV15
cdr3_aa: CATSRASLAGVSPSSYNEQFF
cdr3_nt: TGTGCCACCAGCAGAGCATCTCTAGCGGGGGTATCTCCGTCCTCCTACAATGAGCAGTTCTTC

clone_size: .
d_call: TRBD2
j_call: TRBJ2-5
v_call: TRBV7-8
cdr3_aa: CASSFQTFGLAGLGGTQYF
cdr3_nt: TGTGCCAGCAGCTTCCAAACCTTTGGACTAGCGGGGTTAGGGGGGACCCAGTACTTC

clone_size: .
d_call: .
j_call: TRBJ1-4
v_call: TRBV28
cdr3_aa: CASSSAGSNGQKLFF
cdr3_nt: TGTGCCAGCAGTTCCGCGGGGTCCAATGGGCAAAAACTGTTTTTT

clone_size: .
d_call: TRBD1
j_call: TRBJ1-2
v_call: TRBV9
cdr3_aa: CASSVTGGAGGYTF
cdr3_nt: TGTGCCAGCAGCGTTACAGGGGGCGCCGGTGGCTACACCTTC

clone_size: .
d_call: .
j_call: TRBJ2-1
v_call: TRBV24-1
cdr3_aa: CATSDPNDNEQFF
cdr3_nt: TGTGCCACCAGTGATCCGAACGACAATGAGCAGTTCTTC

clone_size: .
d_call: .
j_call: TRBJ2-2
v_call: TRBV7-8
cdr3_aa: CASSSGANHGELFF
cdr3_nt: TGTGCCAGCAGCTCCGGGGCTAATCACGGGGAGCTGTTTTTT

clone_size: once
d_call: TRBD2
j_call: TRBJ2-1
v_call: TRBV24-1
cdr3_aa: CATSVPSGEQFF
cdr3_nt: TGTGCCACCAGTGTCCCTAGCGGGGAGCAGTTCTTC

clone_size: .
d_call: .
j_call: TRBJ2-2
v_call: TRBV24-1
cdr3_aa: CATSAPPGGSVNTGELFF
cdr3_nt: TGTGCCACCAGTGCCCCCCCTGGTGGTAGCGTGAACACCGGGGAGCTGTTTTTT

clone_size: .
d_call: .
j_call: TRBJ2-3
v_call: TRBV29-1
cdr3_aa: CSADLFADLDTQYF
cdr3_nt: TGCAGCGCTGACCTATTCGCGGATTTGGATACGCAGTATTTT

clone_size: .
d_call: TRBD2
j_call: TRBJ2-7
v_call: TRBV9
cdr3_aa: CASSAATSGSYEQYF
cdr3_nt: TGTGCCAGCAGCGCTGCGACTAGCGGGAGCTACGAGCAGTACTTC

clone_size: .
d_call: .
j_call: TRBJ1-5
v_call: TRBV19
cdr3_aa: CASSIQLGTVNQPQHF
cdr3_nt: TGTGCCAGTAGTATTCAATTAGGGACGGTTAATCAGCCCCAGCATTTT

clone_size: once
d_call: .
j_call: TRBJ1-2
v_call: TRBV5-6
cdr3_aa: CASSPGQRANYGYTF
cdr3_nt: TGTGCCAGCAGCCCCGGACAGCGAGCTAACTATGGCTACACCTTC

clone_size: .
d_call: .
j_call: TRBJ1-6
v_call: TRBV4-3
cdr3_aa: CASSQSLSPGGSSYNSPLHF
cdr3_nt: TGCGCCAGCAGCCAATCATTGTCTCCGGGAGGGAGCTCCTATAATTCACCCCTCCACTTT

clone_size: .
d_call: TRBD2
j_call: TRBJ2-1
v_call: TRBV7-9
cdr3_aa: CASSLGLAGASANEQFF
cdr3_nt: TGTGCCAGCAGCTTGGGACTAGCGGGAGCTTCCGCCAATGAGCAGTTCTTC